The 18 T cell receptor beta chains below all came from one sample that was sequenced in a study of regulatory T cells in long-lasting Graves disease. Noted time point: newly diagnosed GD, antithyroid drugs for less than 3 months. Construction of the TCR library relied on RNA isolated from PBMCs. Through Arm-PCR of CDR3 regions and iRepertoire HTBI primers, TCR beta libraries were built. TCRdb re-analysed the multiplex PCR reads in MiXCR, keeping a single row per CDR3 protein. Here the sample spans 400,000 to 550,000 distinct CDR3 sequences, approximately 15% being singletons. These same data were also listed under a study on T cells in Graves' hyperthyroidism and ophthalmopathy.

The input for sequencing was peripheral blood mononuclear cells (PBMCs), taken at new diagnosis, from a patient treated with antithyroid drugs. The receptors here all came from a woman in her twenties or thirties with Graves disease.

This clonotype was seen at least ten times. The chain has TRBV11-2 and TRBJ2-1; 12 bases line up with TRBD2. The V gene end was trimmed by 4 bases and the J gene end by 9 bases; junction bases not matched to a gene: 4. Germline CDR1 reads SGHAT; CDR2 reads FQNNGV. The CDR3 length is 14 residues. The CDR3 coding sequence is TGTGCCAGCAGCTATAGGACTAGCGGGATTGAGCAGTTCTTC. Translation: CASSYRTSGIEQFF.

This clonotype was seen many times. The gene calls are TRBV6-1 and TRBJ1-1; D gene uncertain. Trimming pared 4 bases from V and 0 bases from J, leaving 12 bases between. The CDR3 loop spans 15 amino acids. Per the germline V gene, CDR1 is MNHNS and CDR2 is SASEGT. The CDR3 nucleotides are TGTGCCAGCAGTGGACGGGCCTCAATGAACACTGAAGCTTTCTTT. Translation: CASSGRASMNTEAFF.

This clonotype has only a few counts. CDR3 sequence (DNA): TGTGCCACCAGTGACCGCAGGACAGGCGATTATGGCTACACCTTC. It yields the protein CATSDRRTGDYGYTF. The V call is TRBV24-1, the J call TRBJ1-2; 7 bases match TRBD1. Per the germline V gene, CDR1 is KGHDR and CDR2 is SFDVKD. The CDR3 runs 15 residues. Germline trimming cut 4 bases from V and 5 bases from J; bases unmatched to any gene: 9.

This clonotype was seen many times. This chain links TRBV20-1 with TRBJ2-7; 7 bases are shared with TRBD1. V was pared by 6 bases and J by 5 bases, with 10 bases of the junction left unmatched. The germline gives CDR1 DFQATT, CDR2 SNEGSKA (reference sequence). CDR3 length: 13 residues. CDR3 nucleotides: TGCAGTGCGGCATCGACAGGGTGGGACGAGCAGTACTTC. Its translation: CSAASTGWDEQYF.

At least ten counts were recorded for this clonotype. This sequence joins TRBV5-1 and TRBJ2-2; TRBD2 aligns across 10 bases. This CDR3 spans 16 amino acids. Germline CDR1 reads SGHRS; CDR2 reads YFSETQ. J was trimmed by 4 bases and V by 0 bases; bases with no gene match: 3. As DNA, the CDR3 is TGCGCCAGCAGCTTGGATCCTAGCGGGAGCACCGGGGAGCTGTTTTTT. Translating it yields CASSLDPSGSTGELFF.

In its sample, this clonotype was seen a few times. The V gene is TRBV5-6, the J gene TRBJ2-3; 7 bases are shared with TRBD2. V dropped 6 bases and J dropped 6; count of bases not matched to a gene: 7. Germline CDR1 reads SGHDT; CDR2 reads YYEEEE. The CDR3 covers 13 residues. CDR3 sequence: CASKAGDWDTQYF. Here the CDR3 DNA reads TGTGCCAGCAAGGCGGGGGACTGGGATACGCAGTATTTT.

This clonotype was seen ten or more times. The CDR3 is CAISRTDLGLTEAFF. The CDR3, as DNA: TGTGCCATCAGTCGGACAGACTTAGGGTTGACTGAAGCTTTCTTT. The chain recombines TRBV10-3 with TRBJ1-1, with D maybe TRBD1 (6 bases). Germline lookup yields CDR1 ENHRY and CDR2 SYGVKD. V lost 5 bases and J lost 5, with 18 bases in between. CDR3 length: 15 residues.

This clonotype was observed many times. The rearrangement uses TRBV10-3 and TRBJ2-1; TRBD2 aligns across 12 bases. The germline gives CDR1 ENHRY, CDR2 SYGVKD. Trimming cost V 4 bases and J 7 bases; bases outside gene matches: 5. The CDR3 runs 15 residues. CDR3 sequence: CAISVETSGRNEQFF. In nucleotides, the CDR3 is TGTGCCATCAGTGTCGAGACTAGCGGGAGAAATGAGCAGTTCTTC.

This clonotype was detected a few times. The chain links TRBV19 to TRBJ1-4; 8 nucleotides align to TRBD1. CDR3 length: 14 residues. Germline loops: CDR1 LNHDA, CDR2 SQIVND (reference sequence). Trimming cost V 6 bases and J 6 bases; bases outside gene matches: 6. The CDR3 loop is CASRWTGRDEKLFF. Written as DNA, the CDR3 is TGTGCCAGTAGGTGGACAGGGCGAGATGAAAAACTGTTTTTT.

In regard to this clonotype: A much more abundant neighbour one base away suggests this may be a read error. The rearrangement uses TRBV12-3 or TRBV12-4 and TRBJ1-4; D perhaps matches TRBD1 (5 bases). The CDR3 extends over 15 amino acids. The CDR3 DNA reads TGTGCCAGCAGTCGGGAGGGGTCAACGAATGAAAAACTGTTTTTT. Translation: CASSREGSTNEKLFF.

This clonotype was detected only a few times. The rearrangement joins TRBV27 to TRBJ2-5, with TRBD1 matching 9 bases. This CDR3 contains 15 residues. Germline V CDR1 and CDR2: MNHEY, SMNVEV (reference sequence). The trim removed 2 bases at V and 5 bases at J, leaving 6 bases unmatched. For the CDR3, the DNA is TGTGCCAGCAGTTTAGGGGACAGGGATAGGGAGACCCAGTACTTC. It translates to CASSLGDRDRETQYF.

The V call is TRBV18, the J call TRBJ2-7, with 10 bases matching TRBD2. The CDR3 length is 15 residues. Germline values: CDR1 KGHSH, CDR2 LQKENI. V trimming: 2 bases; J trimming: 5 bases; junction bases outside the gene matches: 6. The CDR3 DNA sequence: TGTGCCAGCTCACCATCCGAGGGACTAGCGAACGAGCAGTACTTC. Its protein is CASSPSEGLANEQYF.

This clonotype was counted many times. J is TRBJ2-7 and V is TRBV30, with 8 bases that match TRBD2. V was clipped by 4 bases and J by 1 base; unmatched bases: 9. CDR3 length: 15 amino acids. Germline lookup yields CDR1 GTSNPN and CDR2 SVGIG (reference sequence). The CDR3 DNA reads TGTGCCTGGAACCCCAGCGGGAGAGGATCCTACGAGCAGTACTTC. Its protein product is CAWNPSGRGSYEQYF.

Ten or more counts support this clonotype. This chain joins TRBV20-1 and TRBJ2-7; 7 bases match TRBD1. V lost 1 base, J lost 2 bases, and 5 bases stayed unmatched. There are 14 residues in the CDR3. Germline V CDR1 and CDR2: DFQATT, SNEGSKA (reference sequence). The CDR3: CSARGRQGPYEQYF. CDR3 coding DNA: TGCAGTGCTAGAGGGAGACAGGGACCCTACGAGCAGTACTTC.

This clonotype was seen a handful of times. CDR3 nucleotide sequence: TGTGCCAGCAGGGGACAGACCTCTGGAAACACCATATATTTT. Amino acids: CASRGQTSGNTIYF. This chain joins TRBV9 and TRBJ1-3, with 7 bases matching TRBD1. The V gene's germline CDR1 is SGDLS and CDR2 YYNGEE. V was pared by 5 bases and J by 0 bases, with 2 bases of the junction left unmatched. This CDR3 has 14 residues.

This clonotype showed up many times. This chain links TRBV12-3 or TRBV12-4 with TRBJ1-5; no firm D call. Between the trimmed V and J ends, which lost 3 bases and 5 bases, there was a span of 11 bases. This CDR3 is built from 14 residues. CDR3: CASSFHSSDQPQHF. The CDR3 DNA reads TGTGCCAGCAGTTTCCACAGCTCCGATCAGCCCCAGCATTTT.

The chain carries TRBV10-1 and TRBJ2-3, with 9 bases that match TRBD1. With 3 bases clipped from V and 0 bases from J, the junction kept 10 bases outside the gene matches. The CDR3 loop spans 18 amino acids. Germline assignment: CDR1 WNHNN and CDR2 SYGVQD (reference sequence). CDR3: CASSEERGTGISTDTQYF. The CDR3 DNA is TGCGCCAGCAGTGAAGAGCGCGGGACAGGGATAAGCACAGATACGCAGTATTTT.

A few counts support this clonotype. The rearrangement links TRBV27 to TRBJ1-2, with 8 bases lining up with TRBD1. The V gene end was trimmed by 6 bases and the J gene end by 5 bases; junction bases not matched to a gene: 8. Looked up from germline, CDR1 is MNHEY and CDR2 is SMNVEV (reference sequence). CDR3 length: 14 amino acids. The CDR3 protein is CASSSRGLNYGYTF. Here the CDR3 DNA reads TGTGCCAGCAGCTCCAGGGGGCTTAATTATGGCTACACCTTC.